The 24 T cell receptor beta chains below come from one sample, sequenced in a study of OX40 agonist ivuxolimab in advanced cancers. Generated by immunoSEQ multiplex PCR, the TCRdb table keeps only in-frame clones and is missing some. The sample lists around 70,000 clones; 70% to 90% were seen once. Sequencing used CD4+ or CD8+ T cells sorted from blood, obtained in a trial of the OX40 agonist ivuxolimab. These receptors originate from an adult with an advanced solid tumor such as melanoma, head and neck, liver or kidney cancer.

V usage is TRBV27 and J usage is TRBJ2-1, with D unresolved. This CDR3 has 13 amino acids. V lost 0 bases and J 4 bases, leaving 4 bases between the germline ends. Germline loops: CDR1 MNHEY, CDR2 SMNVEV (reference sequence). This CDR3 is CASSLSAYNEQFF. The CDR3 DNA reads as TGTGCCAGCAGTTTATCCGCATACAATGAGCAGTTCTTC.

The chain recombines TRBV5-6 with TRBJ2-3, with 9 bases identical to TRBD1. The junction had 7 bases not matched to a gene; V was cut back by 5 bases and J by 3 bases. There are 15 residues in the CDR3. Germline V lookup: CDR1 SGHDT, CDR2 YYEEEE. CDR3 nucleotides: TGTGCCAGCAGTTCCGGGACAGGGAGGACAGATACGCAGTATTTT. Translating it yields CASSSGTGRTDTQYF.

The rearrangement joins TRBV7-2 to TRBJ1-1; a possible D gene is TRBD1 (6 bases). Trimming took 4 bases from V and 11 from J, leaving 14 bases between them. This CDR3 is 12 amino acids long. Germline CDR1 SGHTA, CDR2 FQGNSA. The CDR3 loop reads CASSSYQGGAFF. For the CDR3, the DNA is TGTGCCAGCAGCTCCTATCAAGGGGGGGCTTTCTTT.

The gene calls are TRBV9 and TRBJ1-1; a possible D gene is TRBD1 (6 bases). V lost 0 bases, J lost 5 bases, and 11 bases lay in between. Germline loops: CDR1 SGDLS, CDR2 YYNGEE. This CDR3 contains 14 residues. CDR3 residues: CASSVEGGETEAFF. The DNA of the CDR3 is TGTGCCAGCAGCGTAGAAGGGGGTGAAACTGAAGCTTTCTTT.

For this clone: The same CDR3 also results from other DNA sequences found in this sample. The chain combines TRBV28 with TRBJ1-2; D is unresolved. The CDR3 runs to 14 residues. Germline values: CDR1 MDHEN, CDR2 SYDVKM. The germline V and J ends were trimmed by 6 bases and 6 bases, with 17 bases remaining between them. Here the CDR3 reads CASSLGFARNGYTF. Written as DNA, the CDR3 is TGTGCCAGCAGCTTGGGTTTTGCCCGGAATGGCTACACCTTC.

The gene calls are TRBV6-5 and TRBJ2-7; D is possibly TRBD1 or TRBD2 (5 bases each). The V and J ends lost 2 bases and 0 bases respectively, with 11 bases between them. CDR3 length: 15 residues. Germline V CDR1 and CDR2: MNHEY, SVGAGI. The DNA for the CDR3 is TGTGCCAGCAGTTACGGGGGAGTTAGCTCCTACGAGCAGTACTTC. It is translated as CASSYGGVSSYEQYF.

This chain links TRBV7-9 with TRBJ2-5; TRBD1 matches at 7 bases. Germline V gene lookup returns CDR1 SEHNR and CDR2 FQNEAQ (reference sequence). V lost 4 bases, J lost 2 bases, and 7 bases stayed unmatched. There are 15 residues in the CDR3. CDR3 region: CASSSRQGTQETQYF. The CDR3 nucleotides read TGTGCCAGCAGCTCCAGACAGGGTACACAAGAGACCCAGTACTTC. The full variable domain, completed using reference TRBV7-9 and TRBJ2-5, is DTGVSQNPRHKITKRGQNVTFRCDPISEHNRLYWYRQTLGQGPEFLTYFQNEAQLEKSRLLSDRFSAERPKGSFSTLEIQRTEQGDSAMYLCASSSRQGTQETQYFGPGTRLLVL.

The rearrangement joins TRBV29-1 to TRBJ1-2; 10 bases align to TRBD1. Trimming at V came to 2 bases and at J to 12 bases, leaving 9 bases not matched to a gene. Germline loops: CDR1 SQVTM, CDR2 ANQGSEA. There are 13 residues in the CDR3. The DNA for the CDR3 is TGCAGCGTTGAACCCGACAGGGGGCGACCCAACACCTTC. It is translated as CSVEPDRGRPNTF.

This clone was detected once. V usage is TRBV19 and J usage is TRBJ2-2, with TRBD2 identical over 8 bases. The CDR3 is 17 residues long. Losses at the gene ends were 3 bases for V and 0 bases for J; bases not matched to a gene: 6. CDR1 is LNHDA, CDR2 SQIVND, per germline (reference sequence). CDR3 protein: CASSILFSGTNTGELFF. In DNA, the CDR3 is TGTGCCAGTAGTATCCTATTTAGCGGGACGAACACCGGGGAGCTGTTTTTT.

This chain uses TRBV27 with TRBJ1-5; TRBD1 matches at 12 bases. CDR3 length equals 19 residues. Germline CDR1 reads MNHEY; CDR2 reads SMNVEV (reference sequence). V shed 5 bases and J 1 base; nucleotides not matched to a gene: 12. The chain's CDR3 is CASSPSSGTGGASNQPQHF. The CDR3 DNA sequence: TGTGCCAGCAGTCCTTCTTCCGGGACAGGGGGCGCGAGCAATCAGCCCCAGCATTTT.

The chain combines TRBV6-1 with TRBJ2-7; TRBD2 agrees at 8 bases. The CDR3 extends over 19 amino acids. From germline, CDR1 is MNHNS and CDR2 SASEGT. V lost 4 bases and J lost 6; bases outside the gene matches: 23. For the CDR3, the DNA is TGTGCCAGCAGTGGCCCCCGGTACAGCGGGAGCAAGCCGTCTGGCGAGCAGTACTTC. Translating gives CASSGPRYSGSKPSGEQYF.

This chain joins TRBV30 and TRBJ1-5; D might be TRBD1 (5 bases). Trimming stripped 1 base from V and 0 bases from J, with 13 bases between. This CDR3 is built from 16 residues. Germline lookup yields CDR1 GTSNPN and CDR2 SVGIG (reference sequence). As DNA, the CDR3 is TGTGCCTGGAGTGAAGGGGAATGGTCTAGCAATCAGCCCCAGCATTTT. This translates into CAWSEGEWSSNQPQHF.

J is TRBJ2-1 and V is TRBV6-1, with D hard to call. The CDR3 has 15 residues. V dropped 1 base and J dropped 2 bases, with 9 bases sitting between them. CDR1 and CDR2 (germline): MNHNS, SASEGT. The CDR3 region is CASSEGWGAYNEQFF. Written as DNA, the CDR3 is TGTGCCAGCAGTGAAGGGTGGGGTGCCTACAATGAGCAGTTCTTC.

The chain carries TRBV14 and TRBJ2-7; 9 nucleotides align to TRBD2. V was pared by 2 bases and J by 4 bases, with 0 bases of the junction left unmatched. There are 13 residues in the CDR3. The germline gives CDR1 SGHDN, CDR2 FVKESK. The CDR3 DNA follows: TGTGCCAGCAGCCAAACTAGCGGGTACGAGCAGTACTTC. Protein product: CASSQTSGYEQYF.

CDR3: CASSPRGSNTGELFF. CDR3 in DNA: TGCGCCAGTTCCCCACGGGGGTCTAACACCGGGGAGCTGTTTTTT. The chain is built from TRBV10-1 and TRBJ2-2; possible D gene TRBD2, 6 bases. CDR1 and CDR2 from the germline V gene are WNHNN and SYGVQD (reference sequence). The CDR3 sequence is 15 residues long. The ends were cut back, 9 bases at V and 2 bases at J, with 16 bases in the middle.

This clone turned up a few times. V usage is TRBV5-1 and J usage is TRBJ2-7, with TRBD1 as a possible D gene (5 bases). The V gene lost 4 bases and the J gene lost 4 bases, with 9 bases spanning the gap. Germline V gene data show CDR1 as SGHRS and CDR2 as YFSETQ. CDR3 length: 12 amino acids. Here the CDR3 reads CASSPTGYEQYF. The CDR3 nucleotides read TGCGCCAGCAGCCCCACAGGATACGAGCAGTACTTC.

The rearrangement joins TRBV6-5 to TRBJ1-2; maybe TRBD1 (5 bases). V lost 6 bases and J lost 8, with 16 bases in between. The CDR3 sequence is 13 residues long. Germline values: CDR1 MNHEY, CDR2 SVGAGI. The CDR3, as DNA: TGTGCCAGCAGGAAAGCCAGGGTGAACGGCTACACCTTC. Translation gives CASRKARVNGYTF.

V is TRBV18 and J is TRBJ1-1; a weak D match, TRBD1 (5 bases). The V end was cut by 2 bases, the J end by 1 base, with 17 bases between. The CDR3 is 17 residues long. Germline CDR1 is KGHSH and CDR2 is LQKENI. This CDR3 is CASSPMTAGGPNTEAFF. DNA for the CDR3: TGTGCCAGCTCACCAATGACAGCGGGCGGACCGAACACTGAAGCTTTCTTT.

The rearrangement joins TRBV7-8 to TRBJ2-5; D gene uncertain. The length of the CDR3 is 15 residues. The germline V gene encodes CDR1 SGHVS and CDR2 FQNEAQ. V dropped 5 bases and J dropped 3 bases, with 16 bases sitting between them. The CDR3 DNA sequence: TGTGCCAGCAGCAATCTAGTTCTTCGGGAAGAGACCCAGTACTTC. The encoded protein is CASSNLVLREETQYF.

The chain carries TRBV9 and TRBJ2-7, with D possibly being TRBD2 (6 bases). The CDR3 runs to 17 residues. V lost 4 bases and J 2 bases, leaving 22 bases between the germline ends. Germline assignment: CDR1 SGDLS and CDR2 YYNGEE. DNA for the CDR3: TGTGCCAGCAGCAAAGCACCGGGGACTGCTCCAACCTACGAGCAGTACTTC. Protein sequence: CASSKAPGTAPTYEQYF.

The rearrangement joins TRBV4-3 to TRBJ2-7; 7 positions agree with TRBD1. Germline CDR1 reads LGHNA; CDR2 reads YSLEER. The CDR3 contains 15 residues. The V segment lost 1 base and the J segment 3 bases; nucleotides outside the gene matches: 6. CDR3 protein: CASSQVRDSVYEQYF. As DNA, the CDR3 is TGCGCCAGCAGCCAAGTTCGGGACAGCGTCTACGAGCAGTACTTC.

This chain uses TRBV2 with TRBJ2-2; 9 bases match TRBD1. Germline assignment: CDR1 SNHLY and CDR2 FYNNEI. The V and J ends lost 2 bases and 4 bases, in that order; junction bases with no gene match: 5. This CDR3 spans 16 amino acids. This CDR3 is CASSERWTGATGELFF. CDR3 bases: TGTGCCAGCAGTGAAAGGTGGACAGGGGCCACCGGGGAGCTGTTTTTT.

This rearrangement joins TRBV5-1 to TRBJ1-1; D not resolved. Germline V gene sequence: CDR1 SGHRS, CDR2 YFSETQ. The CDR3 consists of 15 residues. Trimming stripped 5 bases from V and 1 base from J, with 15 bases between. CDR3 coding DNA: TGCGCCAGCAGTTGGACGGGGTACGAGAACACTGAAGCTTTCTTT. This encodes CASSWTGYENTEAFF.

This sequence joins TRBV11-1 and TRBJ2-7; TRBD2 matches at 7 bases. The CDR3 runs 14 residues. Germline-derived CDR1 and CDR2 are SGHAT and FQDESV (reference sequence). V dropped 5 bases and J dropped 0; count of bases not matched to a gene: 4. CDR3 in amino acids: CASSLGGSSYEQYF. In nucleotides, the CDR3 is TGTGCCAGCAGCCTGGGGGGGAGCTCCTACGAGCAGTACTTC.